A single sample gave rise to the 10 T cell receptor beta chains below, sequenced in a study of T cell responses to AZD1222 COVID-19 vaccine. Produced via immunoSEQ multiplex PCR; TCRdb's table is partial and in-frame only. Of 80,000 to 100,000 clones listed, 70% to 90% were seen once; the top ten hold 11%. The specimen comprised peripheral blood, sampled 28 days after the second AZD1222 dose. The source of these receptors is an adult who received the AZD1222 COVID-19 vaccine.

This clone was counted a few times. V gene TRBV12-3 or TRBV12-4 combines with J gene TRBJ2-5; D may match TRBD1 or TRBD2 (6 bases each). V was shortened by 2 bases and J by 4 bases, with 8 bases between the two germline ends. The CDR3 length is 13 residues. The CDR3 sequence: CASSLWGAETQYF. As DNA, the CDR3 is TGTGCCAGCAGTTTATGGGGGGCAGAGACCCAGTACTTC.

In DNA, the CDR3 is TGTGCCAGCAGCGTAGAGCCCGGGGCGCCTGAAGCTTTCTTT. This gives the protein CASSVEPGAPEAFF. V is TRBV9 and J is TRBJ1-1; possibly TRBD1 for D (5 bases). The ends were cut back, 0 bases at V and 6 bases at J, with 12 bases in the middle. Germline CDR1 is SGDLS and CDR2 is YYNGEE. This CDR3 comprises 14 residues.

This chain joins TRBV6-1 and TRBJ1-6; no clear D gene. With 0 bases removed from V and 3 bases from J, the gap between germline ends came to 9 bases. The germline CDR1 and CDR2 sequences are MNHNS and SASEGT. The CDR3 loop spans 16 amino acids. CDR3 nucleotide sequence: TGTGCCAGCAGTGAAGCACTAATTTTCTATAATTCACCCCTCCACTTT. Its translation is CASSEALIFYNSPLHF.

The chain carries TRBV5-8 and TRBJ2-3, with D tentatively TRBD2 (5 bases). Germline CDR1 reads SGHTS; CDR2 reads YDEGEE. CDR3 length: 13 residues. Between the trimmed V and J ends, which lost 0 bases and 4 bases, there was a span of 6 bases. As DNA, the CDR3 is TGTGCCAGCAGCTTGGCCGGGGCAGATACGCAGTATTTT. Amino acids: CASSLAGADTQYF.

The gene calls are TRBV28 and TRBJ1-6, with TRBD1 identical over 7 bases. This CDR3 is built from 15 residues. CDR1 is MDHEN, CDR2 SYDVKM, per germline. V was clipped by 1 base and J by 7 bases; unmatched bases: 4. CDR3: CASSLSRGSNSPLHF. The CDR3 DNA reads TGTGCCAGCAGTTTATCCAGGGGGTCCAATTCACCCCTCCACTTT.

V usage is TRBV9 and J usage is TRBJ2-5; no definite D call. The CDR3 contains 16 residues. V was shortened by 2 bases and J by 2 bases, with 16 bases between the two germline ends. Germline V gene lookup returns CDR1 SGDLS and CDR2 YYNGEE. CDR3 amino acids: CASSVAPAGRQETQYF. DNA of the CDR3: TGTGCCAGCAGCGTGGCGCCCGCCGGGCGGCAAGAGACCCAGTACTTC.

This clone was observed a few times. The rearrangement joins TRBV4-3 to TRBJ1-1; no reliable D call. V was cut by 0 bases and J by 6 bases, with 8 bases left in between. Germline lookup yields CDR1 LGHNA and CDR2 YSLEER. This CDR3 has 13 amino acids. CDR3 region: CASSQDNEAEAFF. The CDR3 nucleotides read TGCGCCAGCAGCCAAGATAATGAGGCTGAAGCTTTCTTT.

The V and J genes are TRBV18 and TRBJ2-3, with D perhaps given as TRBD1 or TRBD2 (6 bases each). Germline CDR1 reads KGHSH; CDR2 reads LQKENI. V gave up 2 bases and J gave up 5 bases, with 8 bases separating them. The CDR3 length is 13 residues. The CDR3 nucleotides are TGTGCCAGCTCACCAGGAGGGGGAGATACGCAGTATTTT. This sequence encodes CASSPGGGDTQYF.

The rearrangement links TRBV4-3 to TRBJ1-2; D call uncertain. This CDR3 contains 17 residues. CDR1 is LGHNA, CDR2 YSLEER, per germline. The V end was cut by 0 bases, the J end by 3 bases, with 17 bases between. The CDR3, as DNA: TGCGCCAGCAGCCAAGATTGGGTAGCGGGAGGAGACTATGGCTACACCTTC. Amino acids: CASSQDWVAGGDYGYTF.

This rearrangement joins TRBV5-4 to TRBJ2-3; D is perhaps TRBD2 (5 bases). Germline V gene lookup returns CDR1 SGHNT and CDR2 YYREEE (reference sequence). This CDR3 region has 13 residues. Trimming removed 4 bases from V and 3 bases from J, with 9 bases in between. CDR3 coding DNA: TGTGCCAGCAGCCCGGGCGGGACAGATACGCAGTATTTT. Translated, it gives CASSPGGTDTQYF.